Below, 13 T cell receptor beta chains from the same sample are listed, as sequenced in a study of CD8 T cell repertoires and HIV-1 epitope variants. Repertoires were generated with immunoSEQ multiplex PCR, while TCRdb's copy carries only in-frame clones and drops some. Here the sample spans tens of thousands of clones, roughly 81% being singletons. Sequenced sample: uncultured baseline CD8+ T cells from peripheral blood mononuclear cells (PBMCs). These receptor sequences come from a male donor with HIV.

The V and J genes are TRBV6-5 and TRBJ2-7; D possibly corresponds to TRBD1 (7 bases). CDR1 is MNHEY and CDR2 is SVGAGI in the germline V gene. This CDR3 comprises 16 residues. Trimming cost V 0 bases and J 3 bases, with 15 bases left between them. CDR3 region: CASSYSRDRQDYEQYF. DNA of the CDR3: TGTGCCAGCAGTTACTCGCGGGACAGACAAGACTACGAGCAGTACTTC.

The chain has TRBV5-6 and TRBJ2-1, with 10 bases that match TRBD1. V gave up 4 bases and J gave up 7 bases; unmatched junction bases: 11. The CDR3 contains 16 residues. Germline values: CDR1 SGHDT, CDR2 YYEEEE. Written as DNA, the CDR3 is TGTGCCAGCAGCCGCGACAGGGGGCTCTTCGGGAATGAGCAGTTCTTC. The encoded protein is CASSRDRGLFGNEQFF.

This sequence joins TRBV5-4 and TRBJ2-7, with 11 nucleotides matching TRBD1. V lost 4 bases, J lost 4 bases, and 13 bases stayed unmatched. This CDR3 has 17 amino acids. Germline V gene lookup returns CDR1 SGHNT and CDR2 YYREEE (reference sequence). The CDR3 sequence: CASSAGQGGYPRYEQYF. CDR3 DNA: TGTGCCAGCAGCGCGGGACAGGGGGGGTACCCCAGGTACGAGCAGTACTTC.

CDR3 sequence reads: CASSLVLGTQETQYF. CDR3 coding DNA: TGTGCCAGCAGCTTAGTCCTTGGAACCCAAGAGACCCAGTACTTC. The chain joins TRBV7-2 to TRBJ2-5; D remains unclear. Trimming cost V 1 base and J 1 base, with 10 bases left between them. Germline V gene sequence: CDR1 SGHTA, CDR2 FQGNSA. The CDR3 spans 15 residues.

In nucleotides, the CDR3 is TGCGCCAGCAGCCAGGGAGGTCGTAATGAAAAACTGTTTTTT. Translating gives CASSQGGRNEKLFF. The chain links TRBV4-3 to TRBJ1-4; D is ambiguous. From germline, CDR1 is LGHNA and CDR2 YSLEER. The CDR3 spans 14 residues. V lost 3 bases, J lost 4 bases, and 9 bases lay in between.

V gene TRBV4-3 combines with J gene TRBJ1-6, with D unclear. Germline V gene data show CDR1 as LGHNA and CDR2 as YSLEER. Trimming shortened V by 0 bases and J by 6 bases, and 12 bases separated the two germline ends. The CDR3 is made up of 16 amino acids. CDR3 in amino acids: CASSQEGRLLNSPLHF. DNA of the CDR3: TGCGCCAGCAGCCAAGAAGGGAGGCTGCTTAATTCACCCCTCCACTTT.

This chain uses TRBV5-6 with TRBJ1-2; TRBD1 might be the D (6 bases). Germline lookup yields CDR1 SGHDT and CDR2 YYEEEE. Deletions cut 4 bases from V and 7 bases from J, with 14 bases between. The CDR3 consists of 13 residues. The CDR3 is CASSQGQPGGYTF. In DNA form, the CDR3 reads TGTGCCAGCAGCCAAGGACAGCCGGGTGGCTACACCTTC.

CDR3 loop: CASSRPTYEQYF. CDR3 in DNA: TGTGCCAGCAGCCGACCTACCTACGAGCAGTACTTC. The chain combines TRBV7-8 with TRBJ2-7; D call uncertain. The V gene lost 5 bases and the J gene lost 2 bases, with 7 bases spanning the gap. CDR1 is SGHVS, CDR2 FQNEAQ, per germline. CDR3 length: 12 amino acids.

V gene TRBV12-5 combines with J gene TRBJ2-1; D uncertain. Looked up from germline, CDR1 is LGHNT and CDR2 is FRNRAP. The CDR3 contains 13 residues. Trimming stripped 10 bases from V and 6 bases from J, with 16 bases between. Here the CDR3 reads CATAVDLSNEQFF. CDR3 in DNA: TGTGCTACCGCCGTGGACCTGAGCAATGAGCAGTTCTTC.

The chain employs TRBV5-4 and TRBJ1-2; 8 bases fit TRBD1. CDR1 is SGHNT and CDR2 is YYREEE in the germline V gene (reference sequence). CDR3 length: 13 amino acids. V shed 4 bases and J 7 bases; nucleotides not matched to a gene: 6. The CDR3 DNA reads TGTGCCAGCAGCCCCGGACAGGGAGGTGGCTACACCTTC. It codes for CASSPGQGGGYTF.

J is TRBJ2-7 and V is TRBV19, with a weak D call TRBD1 (6 bases). The V and J ends lost 8 bases and 2 bases respectively, with 13 bases between them. The CDR3 covers 13 residues. Germline CDR1 and CDR2: LNHDA and SQIVND (reference sequence). CDR3 region: CASQQGSTYEQYF. The CDR3 region has the DNA TGTGCCAGTCAACAGGGATCGACCTACGAGCAGTACTTC.

The genes are TRBV27 and TRBJ2-1; 10 positions agree with TRBD2. This CDR3 region has 17 residues. V gave up 2 bases and J gave up 8 bases; unmatched junction bases: 12. In germline, CDR1 is MNHEY, CDR2 SMNVEV (reference sequence). The CDR3 DNA follows: TGTGCCAGCAGTTTACGAGGGCTAGCGGGAGTGTATTATGAGCAGTTCTTC. Translation gives CASSLRGLAGVYYEQFF.

Concerning this clone: The sample holds other DNA sequences that translate to the same CDR3. The genes are TRBV28 and TRBJ2-2; possible D gene TRBD2, 6 bases. Germline V gene lookup returns CDR1 MDHEN and CDR2 SYDVKM. The CDR3 consists of 15 residues. Trimming cost V 3 bases and J 0 bases, with 8 bases left between them. The CDR3 nucleotides are TGTGCCAGCAGTTTGGCTAGCGCGAACACCGGGGAGCTGTTTTTT. This translates into CASSLASANTGELFF.